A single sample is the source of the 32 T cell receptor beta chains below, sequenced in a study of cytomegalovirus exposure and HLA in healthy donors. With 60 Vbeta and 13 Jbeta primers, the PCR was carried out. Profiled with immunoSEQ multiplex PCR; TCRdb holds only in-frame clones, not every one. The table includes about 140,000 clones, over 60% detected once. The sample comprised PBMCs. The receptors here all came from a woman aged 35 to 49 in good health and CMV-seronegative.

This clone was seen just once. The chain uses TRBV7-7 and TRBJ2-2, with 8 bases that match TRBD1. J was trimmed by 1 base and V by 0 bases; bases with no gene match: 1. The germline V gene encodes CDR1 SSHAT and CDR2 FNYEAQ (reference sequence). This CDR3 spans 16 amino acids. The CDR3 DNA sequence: TGTGCCAGCAGCTTAGCGGGGACAGGGAACACCGGGGAGCTGTTTTTT. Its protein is CASSLAGTGNTGELFF.

The CDR3 is CASSQGGGSNQPQHF. As DNA, the CDR3 is TGTGCCAGTAGTCAAGGGGGGGGTAGCAATCAGCCCCAGCATTTT. The chain carries TRBV19 and TRBJ1-5; D is perhaps TRBD1 (6 bases). Trimming removed 5 bases from V and 0 bases from J, with 11 bases in between. Germline CDR1 is LNHDA and CDR2 is SQIVND (reference sequence). This CDR3 region has 15 residues.

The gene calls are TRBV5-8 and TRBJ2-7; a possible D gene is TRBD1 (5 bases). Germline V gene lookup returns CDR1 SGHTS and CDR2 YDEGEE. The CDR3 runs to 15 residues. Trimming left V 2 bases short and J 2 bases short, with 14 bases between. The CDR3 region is CASSFLGQRPYEQYF. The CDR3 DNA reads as TGTGCCAGCAGCTTCCTCGGACAACGCCCCTACGAGCAGTACTTC.

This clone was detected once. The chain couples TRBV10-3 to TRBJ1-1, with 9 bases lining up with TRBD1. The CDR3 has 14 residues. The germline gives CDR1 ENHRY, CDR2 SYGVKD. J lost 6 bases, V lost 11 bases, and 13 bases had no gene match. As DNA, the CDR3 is TGTGCCGCAGGGGCGGGACAGGGCAAGGCTGAAGCTTTCTTT. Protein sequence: CAAGAGQGKAEAFF.

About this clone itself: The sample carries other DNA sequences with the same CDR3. CDR3 protein: CASSYSRGTEAFF. CDR3 coding DNA: TGTGCCAGCAGTTACTCCCGGGGGACTGAAGCTTTCTTT. This chain links TRBV6-5 with TRBJ1-1; possible D gene TRBD1, 5 bases. CDR1 and CDR2 (germline): MNHEY, SVGAGI. The CDR3 has 13 residues. Trimming took off 0 bases at V and 5 bases at J, with 7 bases between the two ends.

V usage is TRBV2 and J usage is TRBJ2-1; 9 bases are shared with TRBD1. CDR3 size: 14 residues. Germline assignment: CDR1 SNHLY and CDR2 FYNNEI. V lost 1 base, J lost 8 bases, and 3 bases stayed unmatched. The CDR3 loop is CASSEETGGHEQFF. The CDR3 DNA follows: TGTGCCAGCAGTGAAGAGACAGGGGGGCATGAGCAGTTCTTC. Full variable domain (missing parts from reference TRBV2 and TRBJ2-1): EPEVTQTPSHQVTQMGQEVILRCVPISNHLYFYWYRQILGQKVEFLVSFYNNEISEKSEIFDDQFSVERPDGSNFTLKIRSTKLEDSAMYFCASSEETGGHEQFFGPGTRLTVL.

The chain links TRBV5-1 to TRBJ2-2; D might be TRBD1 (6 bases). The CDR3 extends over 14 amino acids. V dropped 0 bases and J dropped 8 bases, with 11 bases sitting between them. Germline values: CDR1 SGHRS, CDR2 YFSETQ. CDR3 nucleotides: TGCGCCAGCAGCTTGGCCGGGACAACGGGGGAGCTGTTTTTT. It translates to CASSLAGTTGELFF.

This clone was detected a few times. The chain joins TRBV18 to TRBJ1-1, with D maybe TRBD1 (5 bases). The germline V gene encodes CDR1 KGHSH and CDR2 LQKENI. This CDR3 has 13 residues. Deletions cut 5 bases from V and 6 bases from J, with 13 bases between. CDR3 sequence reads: CASSSKQDSEAFF. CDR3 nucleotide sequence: TGTGCCAGCTCATCAAAACAGGATTCTGAAGCTTTCTTT.

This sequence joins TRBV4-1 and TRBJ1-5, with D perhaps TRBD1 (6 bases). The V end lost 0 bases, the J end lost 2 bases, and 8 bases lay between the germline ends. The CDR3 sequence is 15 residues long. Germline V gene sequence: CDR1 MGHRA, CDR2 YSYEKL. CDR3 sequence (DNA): TGCGCCAGCAGCCAAGATCCAGGGGGCAATCAGCCCCAGCATTTT. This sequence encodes CASSQDPGGNQPQHF.

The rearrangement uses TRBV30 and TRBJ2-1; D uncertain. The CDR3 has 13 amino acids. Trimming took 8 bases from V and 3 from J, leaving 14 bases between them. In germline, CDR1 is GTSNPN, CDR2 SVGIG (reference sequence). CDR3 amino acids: CATDFMSYNEQFF. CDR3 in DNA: TGTGCCACCGACTTTATGAGCTACAATGAGCAGTTCTTC.

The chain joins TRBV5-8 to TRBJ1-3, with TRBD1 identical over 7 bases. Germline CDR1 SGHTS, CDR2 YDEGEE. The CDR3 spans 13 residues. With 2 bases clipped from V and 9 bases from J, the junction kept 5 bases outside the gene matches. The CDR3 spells CASSFSQGTTIYF. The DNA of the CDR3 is TGTGCCAGCAGCTTCTCACAGGGGACCACCATATATTTT. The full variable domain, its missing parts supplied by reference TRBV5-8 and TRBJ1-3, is EAGVTQSPTHLIKTRGQQATLRCSPISGHTSVYWYQQALGLGLQFLLWYDEGEERNRGNFPPRFSGRQFPNYSSELNVNALELEDSALYLCASSFSQGTTIYFGEGSWLTVV.

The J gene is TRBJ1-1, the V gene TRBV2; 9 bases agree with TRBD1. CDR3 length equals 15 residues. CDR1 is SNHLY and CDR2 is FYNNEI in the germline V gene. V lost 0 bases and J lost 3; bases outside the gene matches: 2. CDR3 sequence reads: CASSEARDRDTEAFF. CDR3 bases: TGTGCCAGCAGTGAAGCGAGGGACAGGGACACTGAAGCTTTCTTT. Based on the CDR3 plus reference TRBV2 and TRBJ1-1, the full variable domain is EPEVTQTPSHQVTQMGQEVILRCVPISNHLYFYWYRQILGQKVEFLVSFYNNEISEKSEIFDDQFSVERPDGSNFTLKIRSTKLEDSAMYFCASSEARDRDTEAFFGQGTRLTVV.

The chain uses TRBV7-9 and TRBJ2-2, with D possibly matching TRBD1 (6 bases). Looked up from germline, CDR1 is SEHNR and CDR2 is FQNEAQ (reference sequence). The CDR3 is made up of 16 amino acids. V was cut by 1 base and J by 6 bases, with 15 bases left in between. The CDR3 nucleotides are TGTGCCAGCAGCTTAGGGCAGCAGGGGATCCCCGGGGAGCTGTTTTTT. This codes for CASSLGQQGIPGELFF.

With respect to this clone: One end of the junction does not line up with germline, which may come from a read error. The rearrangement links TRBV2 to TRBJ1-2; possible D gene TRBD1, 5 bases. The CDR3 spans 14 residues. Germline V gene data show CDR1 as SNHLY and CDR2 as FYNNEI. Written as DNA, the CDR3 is TGTGCCAGCAGTGAAGACGGACAATCCTATGGCTACGCCTTC. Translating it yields CASSEDGQSYGYAF.

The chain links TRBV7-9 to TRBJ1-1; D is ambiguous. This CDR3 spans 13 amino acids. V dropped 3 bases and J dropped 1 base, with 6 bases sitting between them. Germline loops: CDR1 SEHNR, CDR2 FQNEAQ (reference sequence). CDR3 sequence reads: CASSFSQNTEAFF. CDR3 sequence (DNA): TGTGCCAGCAGCTTTTCCCAGAACACTGAAGCTTTCTTT.

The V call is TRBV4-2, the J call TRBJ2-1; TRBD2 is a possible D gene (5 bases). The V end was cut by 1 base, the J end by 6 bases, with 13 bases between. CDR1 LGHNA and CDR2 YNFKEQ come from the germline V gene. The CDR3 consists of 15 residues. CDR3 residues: CASSQVRVATNEQFF. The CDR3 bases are TGTGCCAGCAGCCAAGTGAGGGTAGCGACCAATGAGCAGTTCTTC.

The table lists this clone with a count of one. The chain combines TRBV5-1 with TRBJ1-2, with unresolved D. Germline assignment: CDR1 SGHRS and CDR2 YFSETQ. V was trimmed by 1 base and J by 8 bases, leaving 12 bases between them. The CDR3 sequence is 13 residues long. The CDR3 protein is CASSLWAAGGYTF. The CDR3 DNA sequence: TGCGCCAGCAGCTTGTGGGCAGCTGGAGGCTACACCTTC.

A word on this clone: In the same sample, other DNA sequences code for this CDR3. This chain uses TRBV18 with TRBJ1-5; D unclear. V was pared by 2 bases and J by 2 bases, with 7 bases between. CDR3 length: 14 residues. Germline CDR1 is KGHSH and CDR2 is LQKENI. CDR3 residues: CASSPMRGNQPQHF. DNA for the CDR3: TGTGCCAGCTCACCAATGAGGGGCAATCAGCCCCAGCATTTT. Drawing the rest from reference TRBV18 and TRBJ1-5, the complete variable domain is NAGVMQNPRHLVRRRGQEARLRCSPMKGHSHVYWYRQLPEEGLKFMVYLQKENIIDESGMPKERFSAEFPKEGPSILRIQQVVRGDSAAYFCASSPMRGNQPQHFGDGTRLSIL.

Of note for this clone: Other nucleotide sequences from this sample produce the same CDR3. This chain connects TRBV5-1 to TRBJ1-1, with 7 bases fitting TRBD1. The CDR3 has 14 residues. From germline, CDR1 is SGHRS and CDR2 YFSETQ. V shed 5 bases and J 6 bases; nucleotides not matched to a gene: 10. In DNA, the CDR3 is TGCGCCAGCAGATTACAGGGGATATCTCCTGAAGCTTTCTTT. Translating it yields CASRLQGISPEAFF.

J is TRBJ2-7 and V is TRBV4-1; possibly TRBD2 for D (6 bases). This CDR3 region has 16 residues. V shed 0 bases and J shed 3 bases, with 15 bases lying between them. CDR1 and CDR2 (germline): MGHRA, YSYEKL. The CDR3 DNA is TGCGCCAGCAGCCAAGACGTGGACGGGAGTGTCTACGAGCAGTACTTC. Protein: CASSQDVDGSVYEQYF.

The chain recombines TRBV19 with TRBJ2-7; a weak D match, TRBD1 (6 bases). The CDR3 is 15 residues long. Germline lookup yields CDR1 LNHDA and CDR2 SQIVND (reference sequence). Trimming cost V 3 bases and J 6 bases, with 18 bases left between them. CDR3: CASSISGTRTSEQYF. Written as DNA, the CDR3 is TGTGCCAGTAGTATTTCCGGGACAAGGACCTCCGAGCAGTACTTC.

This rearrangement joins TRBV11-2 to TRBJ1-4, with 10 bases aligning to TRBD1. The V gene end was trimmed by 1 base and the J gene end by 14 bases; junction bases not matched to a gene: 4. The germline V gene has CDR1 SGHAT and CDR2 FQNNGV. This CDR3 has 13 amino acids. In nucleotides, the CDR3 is TGTGCCAGCAGCTTAGGGGACAGGGGACGGCTGTTTTTT. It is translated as CASSLGDRGRLFF.

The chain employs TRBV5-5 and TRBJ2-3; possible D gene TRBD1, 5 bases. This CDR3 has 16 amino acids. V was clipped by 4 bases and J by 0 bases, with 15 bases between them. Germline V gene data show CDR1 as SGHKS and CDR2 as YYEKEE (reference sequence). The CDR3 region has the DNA TGTGCCAGCAGCCCTCCCCTCGACAGTAGCACAGATACGCAGTATTTT. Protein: CASSPPLDSSTDTQYF.

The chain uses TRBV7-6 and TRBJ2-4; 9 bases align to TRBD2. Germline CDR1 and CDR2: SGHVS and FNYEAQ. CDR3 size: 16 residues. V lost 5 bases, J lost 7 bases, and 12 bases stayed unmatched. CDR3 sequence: CASSQRISGGANIQYF. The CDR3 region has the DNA TGTGCCAGCAGCCAACGCATTAGCGGGGGCGCGAACATTCAGTACTTC.

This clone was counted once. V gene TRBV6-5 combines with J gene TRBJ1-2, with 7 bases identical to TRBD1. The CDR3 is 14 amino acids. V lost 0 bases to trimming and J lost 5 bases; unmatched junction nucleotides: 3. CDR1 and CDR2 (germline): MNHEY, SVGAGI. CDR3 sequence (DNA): TGTGCCAGCAGTTACTCGCCAGGGGGATATGGCTACACCTTC. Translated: CASSYSPGGYGYTF.

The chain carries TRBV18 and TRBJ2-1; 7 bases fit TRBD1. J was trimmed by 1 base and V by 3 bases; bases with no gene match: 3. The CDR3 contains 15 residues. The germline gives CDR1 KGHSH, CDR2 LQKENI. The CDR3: CASSPGTASYNEQFF. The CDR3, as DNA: TGTGCCAGCTCACCTGGGACAGCGTCCTACAATGAGCAGTTCTTC.

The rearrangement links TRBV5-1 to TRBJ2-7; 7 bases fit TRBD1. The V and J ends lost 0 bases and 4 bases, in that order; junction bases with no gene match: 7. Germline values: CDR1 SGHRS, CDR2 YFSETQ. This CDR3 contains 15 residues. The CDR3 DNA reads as TGCGCCAGCAGCTTGGAAGCCGGGACAGCATACGAGCAGTACTTC. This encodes CASSLEAGTAYEQYF.

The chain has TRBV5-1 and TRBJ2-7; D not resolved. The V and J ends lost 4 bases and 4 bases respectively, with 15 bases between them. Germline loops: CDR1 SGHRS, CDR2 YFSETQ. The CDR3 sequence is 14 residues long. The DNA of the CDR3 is TGCGCCAGCAGCCTGGACGCAGGCCAGTACGAGCAGTACTTC. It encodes CASSLDAGQYEQYF.

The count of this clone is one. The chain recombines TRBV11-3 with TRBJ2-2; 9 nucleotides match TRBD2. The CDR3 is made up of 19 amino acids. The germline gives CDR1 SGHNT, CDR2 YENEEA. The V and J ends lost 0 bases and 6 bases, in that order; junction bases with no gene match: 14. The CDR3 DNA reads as TGTGCCAGCAGCTTAGATGGCGCTAGCGGGGTAGTAAGTTCCGGGGAGCTGTTTTTT. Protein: CASSLDGASGVVSSGELFF. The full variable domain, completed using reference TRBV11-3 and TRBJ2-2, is EAGVVQSPRYKIIEKKQPVAFWCNPISGHNTLYWYLQNLGQGPELLIRYENEEAVDDSQLPKDRFSAERLKGVDSTLKIQPAELGDSAVYLCASSLDGASGVVSSGELFFGEGSRLTVL.

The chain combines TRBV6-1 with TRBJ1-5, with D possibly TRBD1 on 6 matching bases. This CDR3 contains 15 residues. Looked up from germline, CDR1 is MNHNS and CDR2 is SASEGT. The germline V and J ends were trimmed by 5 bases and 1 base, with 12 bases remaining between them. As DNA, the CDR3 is TGTGCCAGCAGTAGGGACACAGGAAGCAATCAGCCCCAGCATTTT. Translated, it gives CASSRDTGSNQPQHF.

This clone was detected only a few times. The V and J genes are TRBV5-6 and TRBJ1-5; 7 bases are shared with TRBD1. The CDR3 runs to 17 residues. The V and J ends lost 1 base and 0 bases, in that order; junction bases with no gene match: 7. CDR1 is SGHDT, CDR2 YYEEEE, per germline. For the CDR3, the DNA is TGTGCCAGCAGCTTGAGACAGGGCAGTTATAGCAATCAGCCCCAGCATTTT. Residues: CASSLRQGSYSNQPQHF. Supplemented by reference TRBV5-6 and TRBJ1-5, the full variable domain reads DAGVTQSPTHLIKTRGQQVTLRCSPKSGHDTVSWYQQALGQGPQFIFQYYEEEERQRGNFPDRFSGHQFPNYSSELNVNALLLGDSALYLCASSLRQGSYSNQPQHFGDGTRLSIL.

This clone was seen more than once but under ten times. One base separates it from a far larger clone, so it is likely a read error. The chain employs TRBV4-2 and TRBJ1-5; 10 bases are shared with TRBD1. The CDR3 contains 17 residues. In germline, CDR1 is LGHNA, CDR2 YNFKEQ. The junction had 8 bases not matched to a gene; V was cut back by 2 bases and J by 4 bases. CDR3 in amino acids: CASSQSETGGLNQPQHF. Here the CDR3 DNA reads TGTGCCAGCAGCCAATCCGAGACAGGGGGCCTTAATCAGCCCCAGCATTTT.